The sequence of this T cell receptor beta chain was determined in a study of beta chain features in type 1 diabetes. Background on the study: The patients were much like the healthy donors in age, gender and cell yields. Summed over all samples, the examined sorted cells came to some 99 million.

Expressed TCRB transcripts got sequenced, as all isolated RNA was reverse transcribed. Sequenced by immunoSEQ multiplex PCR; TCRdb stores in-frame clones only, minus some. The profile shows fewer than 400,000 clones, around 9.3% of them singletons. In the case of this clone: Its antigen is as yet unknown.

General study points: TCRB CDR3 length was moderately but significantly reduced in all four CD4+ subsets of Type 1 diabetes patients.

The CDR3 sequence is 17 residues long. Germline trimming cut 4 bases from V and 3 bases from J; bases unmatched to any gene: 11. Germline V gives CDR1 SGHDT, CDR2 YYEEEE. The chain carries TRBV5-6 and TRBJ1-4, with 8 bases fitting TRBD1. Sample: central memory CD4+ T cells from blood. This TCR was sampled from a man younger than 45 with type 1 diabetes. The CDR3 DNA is TGTGCCAGCAGCCAAGGGACAGGAGGGGGTGCTAATGAAAAACTGTTTTTT. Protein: CASSQGTGGGANEKLFF.